This T cell receptor (beta chain) was sequenced for a study of somatic mutations in cytotoxic T cells in rheumatoid arthritis. Assay used: immunoSEQ multiplex PCR; TCRdb lists only in-frame clones, some missing. This table holds roughly 16,000 clones, around 80% found once. This CDR3 comprises 13 residues. Germline loops: CDR1 GTSNPN, CDR2 SVGIG (reference sequence). The V end lost 4 bases, the J end lost 0 bases, and 9 bases lay between the germline ends. V and J are TRBV30 and TRBJ1-1; D is undetermined. What was sequenced was CD8+ T cells sorted from blood. This sequence originates from an adult with rheumatoid arthritis. CDR3 residues: CAWKGSMNTEAFF. The CDR3 DNA follows: TGTGCCTGGAAAGGGTCGATGAACACTGAAGCTTTCTTT.